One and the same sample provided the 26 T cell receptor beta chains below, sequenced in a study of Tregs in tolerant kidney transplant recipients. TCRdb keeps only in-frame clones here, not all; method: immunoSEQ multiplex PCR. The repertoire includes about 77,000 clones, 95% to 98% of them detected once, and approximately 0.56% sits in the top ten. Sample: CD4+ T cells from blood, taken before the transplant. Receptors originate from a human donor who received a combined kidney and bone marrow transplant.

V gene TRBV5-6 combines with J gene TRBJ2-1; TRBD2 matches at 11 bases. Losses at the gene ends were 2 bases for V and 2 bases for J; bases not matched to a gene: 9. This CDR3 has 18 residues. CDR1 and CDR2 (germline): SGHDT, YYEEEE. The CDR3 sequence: CASSFTSGSRSTYNEQFF. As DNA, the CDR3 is TGTGCCAGCAGCTTTACTAGCGGGAGCCGCTCTACCTACAATGAGCAGTTCTTC.

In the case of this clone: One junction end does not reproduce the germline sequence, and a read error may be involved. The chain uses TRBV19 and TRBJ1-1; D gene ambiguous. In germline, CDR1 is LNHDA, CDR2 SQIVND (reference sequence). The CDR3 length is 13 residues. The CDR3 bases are TGTGCCAGTAGGATAGACGTGAACACTGAAGCTTTCTTT. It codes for CASRIDVNTEAFF.

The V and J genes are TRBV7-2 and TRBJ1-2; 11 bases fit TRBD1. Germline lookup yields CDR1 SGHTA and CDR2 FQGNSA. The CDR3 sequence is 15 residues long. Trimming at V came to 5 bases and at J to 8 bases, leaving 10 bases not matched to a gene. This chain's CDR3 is CASSPRDRGDRGYTF. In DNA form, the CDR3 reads TGTGCCAGCAGCCCCCGGGACAGGGGGGATCGGGGCTACACCTTC. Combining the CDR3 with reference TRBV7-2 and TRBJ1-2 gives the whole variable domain GAGVSQSPSNKVTEKGKDVELRCDPISGHTALYWYRQSLGQGLEFLIYFQGNSAPDKSGLPSDRFSAERTGGSVSTLTIQRTQQEDSAVYLCASSPRDRGDRGYTFGSGTRLTVV.

The CDR3: CASGELSNTNEQFF. CDR3 coding DNA: TGTGCCAGCGGAGAACTATCAAACACCAATGAGCAGTTCTTC. J is TRBJ2-1 and V is TRBV6-6, with D unresolved. CDR3 length: 14 amino acids. Trimming removed 8 bases from V and 6 bases from J, with 17 bases in between. Germline loops: CDR1 MNHNY, CDR2 SVGAGI (reference sequence).

CDR3 protein: CASSPQGHSYNEQFF. The DNA for the CDR3 is TGCGCCAGCAGCCCCCAGGGGCACTCCTACAATGAGCAGTTCTTC. The chain uses TRBV5-1 and TRBJ2-1; a possible D gene is TRBD1 (6 bases). V was cut by 4 bases and J by 0 bases, with 11 bases left in between. The CDR3 extends over 15 amino acids. Germline V CDR1 and CDR2: SGHRS, YFSETQ. Full variable domain (missing parts from reference TRBV5-1 and TRBJ2-1): KAGVTQTPRYLIKTRGQQVTLSCSPISGHRSVSWYQQTPGQGLQFLFEYFSETQRNKGNFPGRFSGRQFSNSRSEMNVSTLELGDSALYLCASSPQGHSYNEQFFGPGTRLTVL.

The CDR3 loop is CASTPGQSDTQYF. The CDR3 DNA reads as TGTGCCAGCACTCCAGGGCAGTCAGATACGCAGTATTTT. V usage is TRBV7-9 and J usage is TRBJ2-3; maybe TRBD1 (5 bases). The CDR3 spans 13 residues. The germline CDR1 and CDR2 sequences are SEHNR and FQNEAQ (reference sequence). With 7 bases removed from V and 4 bases from J, the gap between germline ends came to 12 bases.

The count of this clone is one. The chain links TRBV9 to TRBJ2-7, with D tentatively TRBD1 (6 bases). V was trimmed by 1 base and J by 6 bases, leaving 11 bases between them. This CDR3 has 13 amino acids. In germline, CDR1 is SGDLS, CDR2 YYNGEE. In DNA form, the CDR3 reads TGTGCCAGCAGCGTACAGGGGACCAGCGAGCAGTACTTC. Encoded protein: CASSVQGTSEQYF. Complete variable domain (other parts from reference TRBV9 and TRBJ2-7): DSGVTQTPKHLITATGQRVTLRCSPRSGDLSVYWYQQSLDQGLQFLIQYYNGEERAKGNILERFSAQQFPDLHSELNLSSLELGDSALYFCASSVQGTSEQYFGPGTRLTVT.

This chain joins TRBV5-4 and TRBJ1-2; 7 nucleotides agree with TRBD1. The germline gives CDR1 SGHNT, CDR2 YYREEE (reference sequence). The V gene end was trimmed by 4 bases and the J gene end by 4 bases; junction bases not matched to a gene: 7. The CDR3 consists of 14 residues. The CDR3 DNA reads TGTGCCAGCAGCCCCGACAGGGTAGGCTATGGCTACACCTTC. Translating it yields CASSPDRVGYGYTF.

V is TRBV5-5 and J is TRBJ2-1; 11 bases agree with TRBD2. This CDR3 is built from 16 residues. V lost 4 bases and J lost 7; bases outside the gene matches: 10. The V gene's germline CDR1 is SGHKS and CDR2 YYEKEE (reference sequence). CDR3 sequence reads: CASSRTALAGENEQFF. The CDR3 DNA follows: TGTGCCAGCAGCCGGACTGCACTAGCGGGAGAAAATGAGCAGTTCTTC.

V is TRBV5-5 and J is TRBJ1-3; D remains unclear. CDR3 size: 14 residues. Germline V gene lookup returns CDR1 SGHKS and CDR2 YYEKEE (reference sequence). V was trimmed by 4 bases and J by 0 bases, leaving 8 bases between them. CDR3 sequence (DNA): TGTGCCAGCAGCGCCGCTATCTCTGGAAACACCATATATTTT. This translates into CASSAAISGNTIYF.

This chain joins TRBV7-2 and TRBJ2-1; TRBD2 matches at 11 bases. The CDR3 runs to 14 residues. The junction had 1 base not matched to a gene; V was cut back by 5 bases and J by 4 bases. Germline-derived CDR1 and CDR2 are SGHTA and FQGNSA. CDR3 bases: TGTGCCAGCAGCGGGACTAGCGGATACAATGAGCAGTTCTTC. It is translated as CASSGTSGYNEQFF.

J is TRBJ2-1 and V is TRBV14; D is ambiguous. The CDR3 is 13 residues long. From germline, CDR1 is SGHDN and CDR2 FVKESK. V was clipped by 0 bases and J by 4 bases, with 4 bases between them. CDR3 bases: TGTGCCAGCAGCCAAGACAGGTACAATGAGCAGTTCTTC. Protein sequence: CASSQDRYNEQFF.

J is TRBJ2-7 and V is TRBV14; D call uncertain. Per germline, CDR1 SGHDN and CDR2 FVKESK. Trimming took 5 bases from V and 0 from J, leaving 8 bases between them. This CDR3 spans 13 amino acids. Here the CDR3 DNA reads TGTGCCAGCAGCTACAACCCCTCCTACGAGCAGTACTTC. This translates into CASSYNPSYEQYF.

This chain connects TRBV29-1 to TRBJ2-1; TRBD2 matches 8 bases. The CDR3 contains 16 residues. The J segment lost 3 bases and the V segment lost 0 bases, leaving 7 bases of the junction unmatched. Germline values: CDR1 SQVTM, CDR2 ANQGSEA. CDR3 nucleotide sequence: TGCAGCGTTGAAGATGGGCGGGGGGCCAACTACAATGAGCAGTTCTTC. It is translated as CSVEDGRGANYNEQFF.

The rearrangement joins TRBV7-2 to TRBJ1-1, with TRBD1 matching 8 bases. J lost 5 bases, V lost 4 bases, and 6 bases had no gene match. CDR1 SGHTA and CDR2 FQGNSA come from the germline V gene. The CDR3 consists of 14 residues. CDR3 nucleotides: TGTGCCAGCAGCTCCAACACAGGGGGTACTGAAGCTTTCTTT. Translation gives CASSSNTGGTEAFF.

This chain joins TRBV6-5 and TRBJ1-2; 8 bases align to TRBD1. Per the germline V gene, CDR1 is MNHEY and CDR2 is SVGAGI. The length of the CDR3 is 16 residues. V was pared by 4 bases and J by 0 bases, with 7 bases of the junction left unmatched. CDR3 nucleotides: TGTGCCAGCAGTTTCGGGACAGGAGATTCTAACTATGGCTACACCTTC. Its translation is CASSFGTGDSNYGYTF.

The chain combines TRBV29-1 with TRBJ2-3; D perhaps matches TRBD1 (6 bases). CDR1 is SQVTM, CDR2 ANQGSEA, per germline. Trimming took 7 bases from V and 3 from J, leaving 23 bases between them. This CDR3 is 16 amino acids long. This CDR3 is CSGVLQGRFLTDTQYF. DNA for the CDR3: TGCAGCGGAGTCCTACAGGGTAGATTTTTAACAGATACGCAGTATTTT.

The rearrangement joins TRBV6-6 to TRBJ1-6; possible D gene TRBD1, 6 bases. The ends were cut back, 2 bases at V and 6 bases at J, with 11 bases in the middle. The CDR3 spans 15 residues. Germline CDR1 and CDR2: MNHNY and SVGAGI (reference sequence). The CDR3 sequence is CASSYADRRNSPLHF. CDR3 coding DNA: TGTGCCAGCAGTTACGCTGACAGGCGTAATTCACCCCTCCACTTT.

The CDR3 DNA reads as TGTGCCAGCAGCCCCATAGCCCTAATCCAGGGGGGAACCTTCACAGATACGCAGTATTTT. This gives the protein CASSPIALIQGGTFTDTQYF. The chain is built from TRBV13 and TRBJ2-3, with D possibly TRBD1 on 7 matching bases. This CDR3 spans 20 amino acids. Trimming cost V 5 bases and J 2 bases, with 29 bases left between them. Per the germline V gene, CDR1 is PRHDT and CDR2 is FYEKMQ (reference sequence).

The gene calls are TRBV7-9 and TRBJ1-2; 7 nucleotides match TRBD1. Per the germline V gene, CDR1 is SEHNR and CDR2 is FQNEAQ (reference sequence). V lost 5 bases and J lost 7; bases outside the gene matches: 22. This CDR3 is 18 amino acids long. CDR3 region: CASSPSAGPAGGSSGYTF. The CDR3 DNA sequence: TGTGCCAGCAGCCCTAGCGCCGGCCCGGCAGGGGGGAGTAGTGGCTACACCTTC.

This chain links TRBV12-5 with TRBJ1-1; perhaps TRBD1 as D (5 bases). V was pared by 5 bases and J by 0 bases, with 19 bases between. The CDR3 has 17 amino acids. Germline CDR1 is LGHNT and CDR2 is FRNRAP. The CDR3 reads CASGPQWQGSMNTEAFF. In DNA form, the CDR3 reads TGTGCTAGTGGTCCTCAGTGGCAGGGATCGATGAACACTGAAGCTTTCTTT.

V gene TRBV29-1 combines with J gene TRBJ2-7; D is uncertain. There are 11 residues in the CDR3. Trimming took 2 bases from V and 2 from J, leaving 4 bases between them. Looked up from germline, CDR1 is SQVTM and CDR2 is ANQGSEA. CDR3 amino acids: CSVEQAYEQYF. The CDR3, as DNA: TGCAGCGTTGAACAGGCCTACGAGCAGTACTTC.

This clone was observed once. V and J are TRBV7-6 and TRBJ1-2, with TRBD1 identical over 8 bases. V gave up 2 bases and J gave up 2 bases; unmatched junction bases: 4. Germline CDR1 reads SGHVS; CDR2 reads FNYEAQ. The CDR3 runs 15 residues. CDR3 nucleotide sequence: TGTGCCAGCAGCTTACGGACAGGGAGGAACTATGGCTACACCTTC. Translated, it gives CASSLRTGRNYGYTF.

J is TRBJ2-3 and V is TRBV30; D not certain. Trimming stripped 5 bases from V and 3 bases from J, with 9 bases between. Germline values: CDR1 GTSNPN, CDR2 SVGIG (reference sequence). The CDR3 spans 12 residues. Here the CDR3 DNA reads TGTGCCTGGGGCCTTAAGACAGATACGCAGTATTTT. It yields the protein CAWGLKTDTQYF.

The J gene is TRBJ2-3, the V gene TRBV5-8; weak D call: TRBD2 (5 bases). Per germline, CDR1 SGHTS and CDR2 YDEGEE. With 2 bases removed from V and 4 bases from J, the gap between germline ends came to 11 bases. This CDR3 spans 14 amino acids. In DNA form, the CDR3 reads TGTGCCAGCAGCTTACACGGGGTAGCAGATACGCAGTATTTT. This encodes CASSLHGVADTQYF.

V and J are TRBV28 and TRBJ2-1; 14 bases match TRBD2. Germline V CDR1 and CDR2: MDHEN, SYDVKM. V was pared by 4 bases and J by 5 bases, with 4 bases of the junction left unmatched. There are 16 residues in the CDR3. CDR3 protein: CASSSWTSGRHNEQFF. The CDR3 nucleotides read TGTGCCAGCAGTTCCTGGACTAGCGGGAGGCACAATGAGCAGTTCTTC. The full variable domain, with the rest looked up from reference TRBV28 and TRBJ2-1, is DVKVTQSSRYLVKRTGEKVFLECVQDMDHENMFWYRQDPGLGLRLIYFSYDVKMKEKGDIPEGYSVSREKKERFSLILESASTNQTSMYLCASSSWTSGRHNEQFFGPGTRLTVL.